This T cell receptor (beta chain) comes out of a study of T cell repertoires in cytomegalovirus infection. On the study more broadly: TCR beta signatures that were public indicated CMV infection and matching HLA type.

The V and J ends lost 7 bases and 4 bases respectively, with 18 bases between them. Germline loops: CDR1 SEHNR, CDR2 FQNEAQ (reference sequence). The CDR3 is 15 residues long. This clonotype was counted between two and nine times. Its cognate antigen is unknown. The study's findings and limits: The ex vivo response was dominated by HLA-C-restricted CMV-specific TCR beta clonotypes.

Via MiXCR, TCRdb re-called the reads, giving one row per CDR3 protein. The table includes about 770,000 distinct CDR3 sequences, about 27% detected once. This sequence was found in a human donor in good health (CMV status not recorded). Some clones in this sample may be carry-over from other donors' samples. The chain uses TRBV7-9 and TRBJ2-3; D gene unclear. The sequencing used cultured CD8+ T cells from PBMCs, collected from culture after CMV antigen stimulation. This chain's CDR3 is CASNRLSNPSDTQYF. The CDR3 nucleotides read TGTGCCAGCAATCGGCTATCGAATCCCTCAGATACGCAGTATTTT. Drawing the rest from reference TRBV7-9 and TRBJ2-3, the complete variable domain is DTGVSQNPRHKITKRGQNVTFRCDPISEHNRLYWYRQTLGQGPEFLTYFQNEAQLEKSRLLSDRFSAERPKGSFSTLEIQRTEQGDSAMYLCASNRLSNPSDTQYFGPGTRLTVL.